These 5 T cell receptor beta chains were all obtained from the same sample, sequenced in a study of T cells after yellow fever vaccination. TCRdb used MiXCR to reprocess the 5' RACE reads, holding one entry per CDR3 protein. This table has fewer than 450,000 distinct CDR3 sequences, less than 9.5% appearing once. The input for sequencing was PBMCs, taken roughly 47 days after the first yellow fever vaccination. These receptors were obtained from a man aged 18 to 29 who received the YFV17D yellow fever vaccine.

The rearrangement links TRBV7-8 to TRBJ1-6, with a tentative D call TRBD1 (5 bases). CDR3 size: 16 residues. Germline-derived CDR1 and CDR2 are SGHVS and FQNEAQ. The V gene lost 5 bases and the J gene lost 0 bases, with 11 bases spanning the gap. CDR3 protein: CASSPRQSSYNSPLHF. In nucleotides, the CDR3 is TGTGCCAGCAGCCCCCGACAGAGCTCCTATAATTCACCCCTCCACTTT.

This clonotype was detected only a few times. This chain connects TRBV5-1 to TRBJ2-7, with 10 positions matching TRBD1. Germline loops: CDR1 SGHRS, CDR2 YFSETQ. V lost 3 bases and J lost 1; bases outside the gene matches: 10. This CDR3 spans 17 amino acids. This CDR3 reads CASSWGEGTGVSYEQYF. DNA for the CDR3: TGCGCCAGCAGCTGGGGGGAAGGGACAGGGGTTTCCTACGAGCAGTACTTC.

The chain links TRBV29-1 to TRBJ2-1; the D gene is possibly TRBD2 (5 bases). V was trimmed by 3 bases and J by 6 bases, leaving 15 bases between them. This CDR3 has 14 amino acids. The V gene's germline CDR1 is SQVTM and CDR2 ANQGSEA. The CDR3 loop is CSVDETGLANEQFF. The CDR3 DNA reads TGCAGCGTTGATGAGACGGGCCTAGCCAATGAGCAGTTCTTC.

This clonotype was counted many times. CDR3 residues: CASSLLGQGSTEAFF. DNA of the CDR3: TGCGCCAGCAGCTTGTTGGGACAGGGGAGCACTGAAGCTTTCTTT. This chain links TRBV5-1 with TRBJ1-1; 10 nucleotides agree with TRBD1. The CDR3 consists of 15 residues. Germline V gives CDR1 SGHRS, CDR2 YFSETQ. The V and J ends lost 1 base and 4 bases, in that order; junction bases with no gene match: 4.

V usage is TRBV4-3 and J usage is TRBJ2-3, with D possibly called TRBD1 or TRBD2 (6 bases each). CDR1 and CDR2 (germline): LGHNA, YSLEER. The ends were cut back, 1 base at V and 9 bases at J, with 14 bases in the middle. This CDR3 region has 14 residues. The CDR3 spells CASSQGRWGATQYF. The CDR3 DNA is TGCGCCAGCAGCCAAGGTCGGTGGGGGGCCACGCAGTATTTT.